These 23 T cell receptor beta chains share one sample of origin, sequenced in a study of blood T cell repertoires in COVID-19. Sequencing was performed with immunoSEQ multiplex PCR; in TCRdb, only in-frame clones are kept and a portion is missing. Here the sample spans roughly 99,000 clones, roughly 84% being singletons. The sample was peripheral blood. All receptors come from a human donor in a cohort sampled during active COVID-19.

The V call is TRBV6-1, the J call TRBJ2-1, with 10 bases identical to TRBD2. Germline CDR1 reads MNHNS; CDR2 reads SASEGT. CDR3 size: 15 residues. The trim removed 2 bases at V and 5 bases at J, leaving 3 bases unmatched. The CDR3 bases are TGTGCCAGCAGTGAATCGGGACTAGCGAACAATGAGCAGTTCTTC. Protein sequence: CASSESGLANNEQFF.

This rearrangement joins TRBV7-2 to TRBJ2-1; D may be TRBD1 (6 bases). The V gene lost 1 base and the J gene lost 6 bases, with 13 bases spanning the gap. Per the germline V gene, CDR1 is SGHTA and CDR2 is FQGNSA. CDR3 length equals 15 residues. CDR3 loop: CASSLGPGAGNEQFF. DNA for the CDR3: TGTGCCAGCAGCTTAGGGCCAGGGGCGGGCAATGAGCAGTTCTTC.

The V and J genes are TRBV7-9 and TRBJ1-4; D is unresolved. CDR3 size: 15 residues. Trimming removed 3 bases at V and 8 bases at J, with 16 bases between. Germline CDR1 reads SEHNR; CDR2 reads FQNEAQ (reference sequence). CDR3 amino acids: CASSFTETPGEKLFF. The CDR3 DNA follows: TGTGCCAGCAGCTTCACGGAGACTCCGGGAGAAAAACTGTTTTTT.

J is TRBJ2-1 and V is TRBV5-4, with D tentatively TRBD2 (6 bases). V was cut by 1 base and J by 7 bases, with 9 bases left in between. Looked up from germline, CDR1 is SGHNT and CDR2 is YYREEE (reference sequence). This CDR3 is 13 amino acids long. Written as DNA, the CDR3 is TGTGCCAGCAGCTTGAAGGCGGGGAATGAGCAGTTCTTC. Its translation: CASSLKAGNEQFF.

This clone was found once. The V call is TRBV10-3, the J call TRBJ1-4, with 9 bases lining up with TRBD1. This CDR3 comprises 14 residues. Trimming removed 8 bases from V and 5 bases from J; junction bases left unmatched: 6. Germline V lookup: CDR1 ENHRY, CDR2 SYGVKD. In DNA, the CDR3 is TGTGCCATCTCAACAGGGGGCCGGAATGAAAAACTGTTTTTT. This encodes CAISTGGRNEKLFF.

V and J are TRBV10-3 and TRBJ2-1, with TRBD2 matching over 8 bases. This CDR3 spans 17 amino acids. The J segment lost 8 bases and the V segment lost 11 bases, leaving 23 bases of the junction unmatched. Germline CDR1 and CDR2: ENHRY and SYGVKD. The CDR3 sequence: CAAHSGGRLSGSDEQFF. DNA of the CDR3: TGTGCCGCCCACTCCGGCGGGAGGTTATCGGGAAGCGATGAGCAGTTCTTC.

The chain joins TRBV2 to TRBJ1-2; D is perhaps TRBD1 (6 bases). CDR3 size: 16 residues. Germline assignment: CDR1 SNHLY and CDR2 FYNNEI. Trimming stripped 6 bases from V and 1 base from J, with 18 bases between. The CDR3 nucleotides are TGTGCCAGCAGCGAGGGGGGGGGACCTTATAACTATGGCTACACCTTC. It codes for CASSEGGGPYNYGYTF.

For the CDR3, the DNA is TGTGCCAGCAGCTTCCTAGCGGGGAGCTCCTACGAGCAGTACGTC. This codes for CASSFLAGSSYEQYV. The chain joins TRBV7-2 to TRBJ2-7, with 9 bases matching TRBD2. Germline CDR1 is SGHTA and CDR2 is FQGNSA. Germline trimming cut 3 bases from V and 0 bases from J; bases unmatched to any gene: 3. The CDR3 totals 15 residues.

This chain uses TRBV4-3 with TRBJ2-5; D possibly corresponds to TRBD2 (6 bases). V dropped 2 bases and J dropped 5 bases, with 9 bases sitting between them. CDR3 length equals 13 residues. Germline V gives CDR1 LGHNA, CDR2 YSLEER. The CDR3 region has the DNA TGCGCCAGCAGCCAATGGGGGGTGGAGACCCAGTACTTC. Encoded protein: CASSQWGVETQYF.

CDR3 nucleotides: TGTGCCAGCATCCTCCGCGGGGCCAGTAAAGAGCAGTACGTC. Translated: CASILRGASKEQYV. The chain is built from TRBV7-2 and TRBJ2-7; D may be TRBD2 (6 bases). The CDR3 totals 14 residues. The germline gives CDR1 SGHTA, CDR2 FQGNSA. V was trimmed by 7 bases and J by 7 bases, leaving 20 bases between them.

For this clone: Its ends do not fully match the called genes, so a read error is possible. The V gene is TRBV7-7, the J gene TRBJ2-5; TRBD2 might be the D (5 bases). The CDR3 consists of 14 residues. Germline CDR1 is SSHAT and CDR2 is FNYEAQ (reference sequence). In DNA, the CDR3 is TGTGCTAGCAGCTTGGTCCCGGGGAGAGAGACCCAGTACTTC. This translates into CASSLVPGRETQYF.

The chain carries TRBV6-5 and TRBJ1-1, with 7 nucleotides matching TRBD1. Losses at the gene ends were 5 bases for V and 5 bases for J; bases not matched to a gene: 11. The germline V gene has CDR1 MNHEY and CDR2 SVGAGI. This CDR3 is built from 15 residues. The CDR3 spells CASSTRRQGRTEAFF. CDR3 bases: TGTGCCAGCAGTACCCGGAGACAGGGCAGAACTGAAGCTTTCTTT.

The table lists this clone with a few counts. The chain carries TRBV7-6 and TRBJ1-6, with 9 bases fitting TRBD1. The CDR3 runs 14 residues. V shed 3 bases and J 9 bases; nucleotides not matched to a gene: 3. Per germline, CDR1 SGHVS and CDR2 FNYEAQ. In DNA form, the CDR3 reads TGTGCCAGCAGCTTGGGGACAGGGACTTCACCCCTCCACTTT. Its protein product is CASSLGTGTSPLHF. The variable domain in full, with the rest retrieved from reference TRBV7-6 and TRBJ1-6, is GAGVSQSPRYKVTKRGQDVALRCDPISGHVSLYWYRQALGQGPEFLTYFNYEAQQDKSGLPNDRFSAERPEGSISTLTIQRTEQRDSAMYRCASSLGTGTSPLHFGNGTRLTVT.

V and J are TRBV7-2 and TRBJ2-1; TRBD2 matches 8 bases. This CDR3 comprises 14 residues. The ends lost 4 bases at V and 10 bases at J; junction bases unmatched: 9. Germline assignment: CDR1 SGHTA and CDR2 FQGNSA. CDR3 nucleotide sequence: TGTGCCAGCAGCTGGACTAGCACGACGGGAGAGCAGTTCTTC. It yields the protein CASSWTSTTGEQFF.

This clone was counted a few times. J is TRBJ1-2 and V is TRBV19, with D unclear. This CDR3 spans 12 amino acids. V was pared by 6 bases and J by 4 bases, with 9 bases between. CDR1 LNHDA and CDR2 SQIVND come from the germline V gene (reference sequence). The CDR3 region has the DNA TGTGCCAGTAGGCTAGATCCCTATGGCTACACCTTC. It specifies CASRLDPYGYTF.

This clone was observed once. The V call is TRBV29-1, the J call TRBJ1-2; TRBD1 matches at 7 bases. V dropped 7 bases and J dropped 7; count of bases not matched to a gene: 9. Per the germline V gene, CDR1 is SQVTM and CDR2 is ANQGSEA. The CDR3 runs 12 residues. The chain's CDR3 is CSGGIQGVGYTF. The CDR3 nucleotides are TGCAGCGGCGGAATCCAGGGGGTTGGCTACACCTTC.

The chain uses TRBV6-2 or TRBV6-3 and TRBJ1-5; the D is unclear. Between the trimmed V and J ends, which lost 5 bases and 3 bases, there was a span of 11 bases. CDR3 length: 14 amino acids. CDR1 is MNHEY and CDR2 is SVGEGT in the germline V gene. CDR3 sequence (DNA): TGTGCCAGCAGTGCAGGAAATTACAATCAGCCCCAGCATTTT. Encoded protein: CASSAGNYNQPQHF.

The rearrangement uses TRBV3-1 (or the pseudogene TRBV3-2) and TRBJ1-2; D gene uncertain. Trimming pared 1 base from V and 7 bases from J, leaving 10 bases between. The CDR3 is 13 residues long. The V gene's germline CDR1 is LGHDT and CDR2 YNNKEL (reference sequence). CDR3 sequence: CASSQGLASGYTF. CDR3 bases: TGTGCCAGCAGCCAAGGGCTTGCAAGTGGCTACACCTTC.

The V gene is TRBV30, the J gene TRBJ2-3; 8 nucleotides agree with TRBD2. Germline V gene data show CDR1 as GTSNPN and CDR2 as SVGIG (reference sequence). V was pared by 0 bases and J by 0 bases, with 2 bases of the junction left unmatched. This CDR3 spans 15 amino acids. In DNA, the CDR3 is TGTGCCTGGAGTGTGTCTAGCGGGAGCACAGATACGCAGTATTTT. It translates to CAWSVSSGSTDTQYF.

For the CDR3, the DNA is TGTGCCAGCAGGTCGAGCCGCGGATCCTACAATGAGCAGTTCTTC. Residues: CASRSSRGSYNEQFF. The gene calls are TRBV7-2 and TRBJ2-1; D call uncertain. Germline lookup yields CDR1 SGHTA and CDR2 FQGNSA. The CDR3 runs 15 residues. Deletions cut 6 bases from V and 1 base from J, with 13 bases between. The whole variable domain, remainder taken from reference TRBV7-2 and TRBJ2-1, is GAGVSQSPSNKVTEKGKDVELRCDPISGHTALYWYRQSLGQGLEFLIYFQGNSAPDKSGLPSDRFSAERTGGSVSTLTIQRTQQEDSAVYLCASRSSRGSYNEQFFGPGTRLTVL.

This clone appeared a few times. This sequence joins TRBV7-2 and TRBJ1-5, with a possible D match to TRBD1 (5 bases). The CDR3 covers 14 residues. The ends were cut back, 2 bases at V and 3 bases at J, with 8 bases in the middle. Per germline, CDR1 SGHTA and CDR2 FQGNSA. The CDR3 bases are TGTGCCAGCAGCTTAAGGGGAAACAATCAGCCCCAGCATTTT. Protein sequence: CASSLRGNNQPQHF.

This clone came up once. CDR3 loop: CASSQSLAGVEQYF. The CDR3 DNA reads TGTGCCAGTAGTCAGTCCCTAGCGGGAGTCGAGCAGTACTTC. The genes are TRBV19 and TRBJ2-7, with 10 bases matching TRBD2. The CDR3 has 14 residues. The ends lost 5 bases at V and 6 bases at J; junction bases unmatched: 7. Germline V CDR1 and CDR2: LNHDA, SQIVND (reference sequence).

The CDR3 reads CASSPQGVGGLAKNIQYF. In nucleotides, the CDR3 is TGTGCCAGCAGCCCACAGGGGGTCGGGGGCCTAGCCAAAAACATTCAGTACTTC. The gene calls are TRBV28 and TRBJ2-4; TRBD1 aligns across 8 bases. The CDR3 loop spans 18 amino acids. Trimming at V came to 6 bases and at J to 0 bases, leaving 13 bases not matched to a gene. Germline V gene data show CDR1 as MDHEN and CDR2 as SYDVKM.